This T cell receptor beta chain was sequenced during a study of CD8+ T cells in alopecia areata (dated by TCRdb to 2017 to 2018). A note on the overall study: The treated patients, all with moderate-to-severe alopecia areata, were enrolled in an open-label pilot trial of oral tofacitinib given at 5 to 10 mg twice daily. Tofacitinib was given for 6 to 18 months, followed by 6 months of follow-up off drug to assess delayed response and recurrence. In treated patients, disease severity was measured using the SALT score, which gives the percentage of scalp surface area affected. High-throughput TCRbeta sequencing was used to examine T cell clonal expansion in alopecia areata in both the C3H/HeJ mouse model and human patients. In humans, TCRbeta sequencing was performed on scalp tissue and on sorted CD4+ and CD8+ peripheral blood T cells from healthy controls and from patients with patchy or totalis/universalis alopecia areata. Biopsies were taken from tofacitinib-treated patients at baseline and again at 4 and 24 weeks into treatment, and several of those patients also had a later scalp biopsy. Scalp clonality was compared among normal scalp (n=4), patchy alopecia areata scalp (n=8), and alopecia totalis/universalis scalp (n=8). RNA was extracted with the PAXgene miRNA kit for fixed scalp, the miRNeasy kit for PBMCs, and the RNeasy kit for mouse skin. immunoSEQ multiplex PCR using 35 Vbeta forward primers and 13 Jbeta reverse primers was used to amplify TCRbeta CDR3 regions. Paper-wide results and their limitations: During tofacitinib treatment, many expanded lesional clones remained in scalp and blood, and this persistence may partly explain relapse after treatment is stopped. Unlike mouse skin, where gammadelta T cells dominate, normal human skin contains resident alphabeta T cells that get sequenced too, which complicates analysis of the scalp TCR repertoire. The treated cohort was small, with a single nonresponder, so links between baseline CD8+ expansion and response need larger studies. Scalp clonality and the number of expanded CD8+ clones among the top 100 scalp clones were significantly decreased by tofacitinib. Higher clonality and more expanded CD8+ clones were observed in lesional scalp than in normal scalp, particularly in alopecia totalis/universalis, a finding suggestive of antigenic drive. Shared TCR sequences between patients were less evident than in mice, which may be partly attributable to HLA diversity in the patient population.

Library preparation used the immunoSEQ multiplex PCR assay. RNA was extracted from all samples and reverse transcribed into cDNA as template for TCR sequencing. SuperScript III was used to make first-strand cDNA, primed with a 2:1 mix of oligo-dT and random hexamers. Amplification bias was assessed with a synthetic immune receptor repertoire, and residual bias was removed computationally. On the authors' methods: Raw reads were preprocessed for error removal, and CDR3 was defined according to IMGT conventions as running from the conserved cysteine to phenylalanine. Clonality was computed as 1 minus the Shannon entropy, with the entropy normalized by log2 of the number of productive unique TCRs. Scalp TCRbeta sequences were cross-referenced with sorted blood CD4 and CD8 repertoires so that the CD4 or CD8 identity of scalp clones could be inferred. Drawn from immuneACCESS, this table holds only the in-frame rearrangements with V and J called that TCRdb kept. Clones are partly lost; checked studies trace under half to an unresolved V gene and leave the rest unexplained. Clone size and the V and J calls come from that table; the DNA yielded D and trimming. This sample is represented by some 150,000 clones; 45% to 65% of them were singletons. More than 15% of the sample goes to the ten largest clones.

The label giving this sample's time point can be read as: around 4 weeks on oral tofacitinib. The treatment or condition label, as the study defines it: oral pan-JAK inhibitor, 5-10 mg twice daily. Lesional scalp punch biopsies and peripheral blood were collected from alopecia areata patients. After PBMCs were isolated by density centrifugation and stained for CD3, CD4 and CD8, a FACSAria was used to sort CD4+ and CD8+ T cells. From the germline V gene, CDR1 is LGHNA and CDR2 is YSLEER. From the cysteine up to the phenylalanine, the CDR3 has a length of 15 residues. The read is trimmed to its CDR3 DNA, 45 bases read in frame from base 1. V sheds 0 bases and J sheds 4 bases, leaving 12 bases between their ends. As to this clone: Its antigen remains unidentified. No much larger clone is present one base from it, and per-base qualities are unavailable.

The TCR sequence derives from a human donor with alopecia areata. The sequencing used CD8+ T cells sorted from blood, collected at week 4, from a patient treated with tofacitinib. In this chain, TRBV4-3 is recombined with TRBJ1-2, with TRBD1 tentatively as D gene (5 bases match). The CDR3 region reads CASSQEEQAFYGYTF. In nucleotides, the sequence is TGCGCCAGCAGCCAAGAGGAACAGGCGTTCTATGGCTACACCTTC.